The 7 T cell receptor beta chains listed next were all sequenced from one sample in a study of blood T cells in healthy people across ages. For the second PCR, which ran for about 6 to 12 cycles, a sample-barcoded 5' primer and a J-beta primer mix were used. From the 5' RACE reads, TCRdb called clonotypes with MiXCR, one entry per CDR3 protein. The data hold 600,000 to 1,000,000 distinct CDR3 sequences, with around 25% observed a single time. Separately, the same data were catalogued under a study of T cells of mothers and their children.

The sample taken for sequencing was blood. The origin of the receptors is a boy between 10 and 17 years old in good health.

This clonotype has more than one count but fewer than ten. V is TRBV29-1 and J is TRBJ2-3; perhaps D is TRBD1 or TRBD2 (5 bases each). Trimming pared 0 bases from V and 1 base from J, leaving 14 bases between. Germline values: CDR1 SQVTM, CDR2 ANQGSEA. The CDR3 runs to 16 residues. The CDR3 spells CSVEDWGNRGTDTQYF. DNA for the CDR3: TGCAGCGTTGAAGATTGGGGGAATCGAGGCACAGATACGCAGTATTTT.

For the CDR3, the DNA is TGTGCCAGCTCACCCTGGACTAGCGGGGGGGACAATGAGCAGTTCTTC. It is translated as CASSPWTSGGDNEQFF. The chain carries TRBV18 and TRBJ2-1; 15 bases agree with TRBD2. Per germline, CDR1 KGHSH and CDR2 LQKENI. The CDR3 spans 16 residues. V trimming: 3 bases; J trimming: 5 bases; junction bases outside the gene matches: 2. The entire variable domain, with the rest obtained from reference TRBV18 and TRBJ2-1, is as follows: NAGVMQNPRHLVRRRGQEARLRCSPMKGHSHVYWYRQLPEEGLKFMVYLQKENIIDESGMPKERFSAEFPKEGPSILRIQQVVRGDSAAYFCASSPWTSGGDNEQFFGPGTRLTVL.

The chain recombines TRBV27 with TRBJ1-6; D remains ambiguous. V lost 5 bases and J 0 bases, leaving 8 bases between the germline ends. Germline V gene data show CDR1 as MNHEY and CDR2 as SMNVEV (reference sequence). The CDR3 consists of 15 residues. Written as DNA, the CDR3 is TGTGCCAGCAGTAAGGATAGCTCCTATAATTCACCCCTCCACTTT. Its protein is CASSKDSSYNSPLHF.

This clonotype was observed a handful of times. The gene calls are TRBV14 and TRBJ2-5; D is possibly TRBD1 (5 bases). Trimming shortened V by 0 bases and J by 5 bases, and 13 bases separated the two germline ends. Germline V gene lookup returns CDR1 SGHDN and CDR2 FVKESK. CDR3 length: 15 amino acids. This CDR3 reads CASSQEWGLRETQYF. CDR3 sequence (DNA): TGTGCCAGCAGCCAAGAATGGGGCCTGCGGGAGACCCAGTACTTC.

This chain connects TRBV20-1 to TRBJ1-1; TRBD1 matches 7 bases. CDR1 and CDR2 from the germline V gene are DFQATT and SNEGSKA (reference sequence). The CDR3 length is 13 residues. Trimming removed 2 bases from V and 4 bases from J; junction bases left unmatched: 4. The chain's CDR3 is CSARKGAGTEAFF. For the CDR3, the DNA is TGCAGTGCTAGAAAGGGGGCGGGCACTGAAGCTTTCTTT.

The genes are TRBV7-2 and TRBJ2-5, with TRBD2 matching over 7 bases. The CDR3 consists of 15 residues. The trim removed 1 base at V and 4 bases at J, leaving 6 bases unmatched. CDR1 and CDR2 from the germline V gene are SGHTA and FQGNSA. Written as DNA, the CDR3 is TGTGCCAGCAGCTTAGGGCGGGGGACCCCAGAGACCCAGTACTTC. Protein: CASSLGRGTPETQYF.

This clonotype has more than one count but fewer than ten. CDR3 loop: CASSIGGSEAFF. The CDR3 DNA reads TGCGCCAGCAGCATCGGGGGGTCTGAAGCTTTCTTT. The rearrangement uses TRBV5-1 and TRBJ1-1; tentative D call: TRBD1 (5 bases). From germline, CDR1 is SGHRS and CDR2 YFSETQ. V was clipped by 4 bases and J by 6 bases, with 10 bases between them. This CDR3 spans 12 amino acids.